The T cell receptor beta chain under discussion was sequenced for a study of cytomegalovirus exposure and HLA in healthy donors. Study information: Earlier, some 200 million T cells were analyzed, and 95 million to 140 million unique TCR beta sequences were found among them. Roughly 86 million unique TCRs from HLA-typed donors made up an early data release.

This clone was seen a handful of times. Trimming cost V 3 bases and J 4 bases, with 15 bases left between them. The CDR3 contains 15 residues. In germline, CDR1 is SGDLS, CDR2 YYNGEE. PCR amplification relied on 60 Vbeta primers (plus 13 Jbeta primers). The assay was immunoSEQ multiplex PCR, and TCRdb's table has in-frame clones only and misses some. The repertoire holds about 120,000 clones, with roughly a tenth as singletons. The TCR originated in a man between 25 and 39 years old in good health and CMV-seronegative. Sequencing used PBMCs. The J gene is TRBJ2-3, the V gene TRBV9, with D tentatively TRBD1 (6 bases). The CDR3 loop is CASSARGGGADTQYF. For the CDR3, the DNA is TGTGCCAGCAGCGCCCGAGGGGGTGGTGCAGATACGCAGTATTTT. Looking up the rest from reference TRBV9 and TRBJ2-3 gives the full variable domain: DSGVTQTPKHLITATGQRVTLRCSPRSGDLSVYWYQQSLDQGLQFLIQYYNGEERAKGNILERFSAQQFPDLHSELNLSSLELGDSALYFCASSARGGGADTQYFGPGTRLTVL.